The clone carrying this T cell receptor beta chain was detected a few times. Antigen unknown. The data stem from a study of cytomegalovirus exposure and HLA in healthy donors. PCR employed 60 Vbeta and 13 Jbeta primers. TCRdb keeps only in-frame clones here, not all; method: immunoSEQ multiplex PCR. This table has about 200,000 clones, around 90% appearing once. Findings and limits, study-wide: A reported reduction in N-insertions relative to the 666-donor mean was seen in an Asian-associated ancestry cluster in a later analysis.

The V and J ends lost 6 bases and 8 bases, in that order; junction bases with no gene match: 6. CDR1 and CDR2 (germline): ENHRY, SYGVKD. The CDR3 consists of 12 residues. The chain joins TRBV10-3 to TRBJ1-1; 7 bases are a match to TRBD1. The TCR comes from a woman aged 18-29 years in good health and CMV-seronegative. Sequencing was done on a sample of PBMCs. CDR3: CAIRTGSDEAFF. CDR3 in DNA: TGTGCCATCAGGACAGGGTCAGACGAAGCTTTCTTT.